The clone carrying this TCR beta chain was found many times. It may be a read error: a sequence one base away is much more abundant. These data come from a study of metastatic and nonmetastatic thyroid tumors. For the study at large: Where malignant and benign thyroid patients were concerned, repertoires were compared across blood and tumor or nodule tissue.

Until they underwent thyroid surgery, no patient had received any treatment. Authors' analysis steps: In papillary thyroid cancer, a distant-metastasis classifier was built using CDR3 differences across clinicopathological groups. TCRdb re-analyzed the PCR reads using MiXCR. TCRdb's processing, not the study's, gives the V and J calls here. This table holds approximately 39,000 clones, roughly 20% found once. This CDR3 comprises 13 residues. V was cut by 7 bases and J by 6 bases, with 12 bases left in between. Per germline, CDR1 MNHNS and CDR2 SASEGT. The rearrangement uses TRBV6-1 and TRBJ1-4; TRBD1 is a possible D gene (5 bases). The sample comprised blood. The receptor's source is a female donor with papillary thyroid cancer or a benign thyroid nodule (not recorded which). Some clones in this sample may be carry-over from other donors' samples. The CDR3 loop is CASTRTGYEKLFF. CDR3 in DNA: TGTGCCAGCACTCGTACAGGATATGAAAAACTGTTTTTT.